A single sample gave rise to the 21 T cell receptor beta chains below, sequenced in a study of cytomegalovirus exposure and HLA in healthy donors. PCR amplification relied on 60 Vbeta primers (plus 13 Jbeta primers). Here immunoSEQ multiplex PCR was the method, and the copy in TCRdb shows in-frame clones only, minus some. This sample yields under 80,000 clones, of which about 80% are seen a single time; roughly 51% belongs to the top ten. Sample: PBMCs. The origin of the receptors is a man aged 50-59 years in good health and CMV-seropositive.

V and J are TRBV5-1 and TRBJ1-1; D gene ambiguous. V lost 1 base and J 1 base, leaving 5 bases between the germline ends. CDR1 and CDR2 from the germline V gene are SGHRS and YFSETQ. This CDR3 spans 13 amino acids. CDR3 region: CASSLNTNTEAFF. DNA for the CDR3: TGCGCCAGCAGCTTGAACACGAACACTGAAGCTTTCTTT.

The rearrangement links TRBV4-1 to TRBJ2-5; D might be TRBD2 (5 bases). Germline CDR1 reads MGHRA; CDR2 reads YSYEKL. Trimming left V 4 bases short and J 3 bases short, with 9 bases between. The CDR3 totals 13 residues. CDR3 region: CASSPTGKETQYF. The CDR3, as DNA: TGCGCCAGCAGCCCGACGGGGAAAGAGACCCAGTACTTC.

The rearrangement joins TRBV6-1 to TRBJ2-1; weak D call: TRBD2 (5 bases). V shed 5 bases and J shed 10 bases, with 18 bases lying between them. The CDR3 has 14 amino acids. Per the germline V gene, CDR1 is MNHNS and CDR2 is SASEGT. The DNA of the CDR3 is TGTGCCAGCAGTTCCTGGACTGACGCGGCCGAGCAGTTCTTC. Amino acids: CASSSWTDAAEQFF.

V is TRBV9 and J is TRBJ2-5; perhaps TRBD1 as D (6 bases). The CDR3 has 15 residues. From germline, CDR1 is SGDLS and CDR2 YYNGEE. Trimming stripped 3 bases from V and 4 bases from J, with 16 bases between. CDR3 sequence: CASSATNRAGETQYF. The CDR3 DNA reads as TGTGCCAGCAGCGCGACGAACAGGGCAGGAGAGACCCAGTACTTC. The whole variable domain, filled in from reference TRBV9 and TRBJ2-5, reads DSGVTQTPKHLITATGQRVTLRCSPRSGDLSVYWYQQSLDQGLQFLIQYYNGEERAKGNILERFSAQQFPDLHSELNLSSLELGDSALYFCASSATNRAGETQYFGPGTRLLVL.

This chain uses TRBV11-2 with TRBJ2-7; D is ambiguous. The CDR3 totals 12 residues. Trimming pared 5 bases from V and 2 bases from J, leaving 7 bases between. CDR1 is SGHAT, CDR2 FQNNGV, per germline. The CDR3 protein is CASSLSAYEQYF. DNA of the CDR3: TGTGCCAGCAGCCTGTCGGCCTACGAGCAGTACTTC. Using reference TRBV11-2 and TRBJ2-7 for the parts outside the CDR3, the full variable domain is EAGVAQSPRYKIIEKRQSVAFWCNPISGHATLYWYQQILGQGPKLLIQFQNNGVVDDSQLPKDRFSAERLKGVDSTLKIQPAKLEDSAVYLCASSLSAYEQYFGPGTRLTVT.

V is TRBV7-9 and J is TRBJ1-3; no clear D gene. V dropped 0 bases and J dropped 2 bases, with 8 bases sitting between them. Germline V CDR1 and CDR2: SEHNR, FQNEAQ (reference sequence). This CDR3 has 15 residues. The DNA for the CDR3 is TGTGCCAGCAGCTTAGCGCGGGGAACTGGAAACACCATATATTTT. This encodes CASSLARGTGNTIYF.

This clone was observed a single time. This chain connects TRBV18 to TRBJ1-4; D call uncertain. The CDR3 loop spans 14 amino acids. Germline loops: CDR1 KGHSH, CDR2 LQKENI. The V and J ends lost 3 bases and 4 bases respectively, with 9 bases between them. The CDR3: CASSPSQSNEKLFF. As DNA, the CDR3 is TGTGCCAGCTCACCTAGCCAGAGTAATGAAAAACTGTTTTTT. Using reference TRBV18 and TRBJ1-4 for the parts outside the CDR3, the full variable domain is NAGVMQNPRHLVRRRGQEARLRCSPMKGHSHVYWYRQLPEEGLKFMVYLQKENIIDESGMPKERFSAEFPKEGPSILRIQQVVRGDSAAYFCASSPSQSNEKLFFGSGTQLSVL.

This rearrangement joins TRBV5-4 to TRBJ1-6; 7 bases match TRBD1. With V trimmed by 4 bases and J by 4 bases, 5 bases remained unmatched. In germline, CDR1 is SGHNT, CDR2 YYREEE (reference sequence). CDR3 length equals 15 residues. The CDR3 bases are TGTGCCAGCAGCGGGGGGACAGAATATAATTCACCCCTCCACTTT. It encodes CASSGGTEYNSPLHF.

The chain combines TRBV5-1 with TRBJ2-1, with 14 bases that match TRBD2. Germline CDR1 and CDR2: SGHRS and YFSETQ. The V gene end was trimmed by 2 bases and the J gene end by 7 bases; junction bases not matched to a gene: 8. This CDR3 comprises 17 residues. This chain's CDR3 is CASSFPTTSGGANEQFF. CDR3 DNA sequence: TGCGCCAGCAGCTTTCCTACGACTAGCGGGGGGGCAAATGAGCAGTTCTTC. The full variable domain, rest sourced from reference TRBV5-1 and TRBJ2-1, is KAGVTQTPRYLIKTRGQQVTLSCSPISGHRSVSWYQQTPGQGLQFLFEYFSETQRNKGNFPGRFSGRQFSNSRSEMNVSTLELGDSALYLCASSFPTTSGGANEQFFGPGTRLTVL.

This clone was detected only once. The chain recombines TRBV5-1 with TRBJ2-7; D remains unclear. Trimming stripped 4 bases from V and 3 bases from J, with 20 bases between. CDR3 length: 16 residues. Germline V gene lookup returns CDR1 SGHRS and CDR2 YFSETQ. In DNA form, the CDR3 reads TGCGCCAGCAGCGGCTCAGGTTCTGCCCTCCGCTACGAGCAGTACTTC. It translates to CASSGSGSALRYEQYF.

This chain links TRBV6-4 with TRBJ2-1; D is uncertain. The V end was cut by 2 bases, the J end by 7 bases, with 12 bases between. The CDR3 has 14 residues. CDR1 and CDR2 (germline): MRHNA, SNTAGT. CDR3 coding DNA: TGTGCCAGCAGTGACGGCCGCGGAAGAAATGAGCAGTTCTTC. It encodes CASSDGRGRNEQFF.

With respect to this clone: The junction departs from germline at one end; a sequencing error may be responsible. The chain combines TRBV27 with TRBJ2-1, with D perhaps TRBD2 (6 bases). This CDR3 spans 14 amino acids. Germline CDR1 is MNHEY and CDR2 is SMNVEV (reference sequence). In nucleotides, the CDR3 is TGTGCCAGCAGTCCCCGCCGGGAGCACCTCCCCGGGGTCTTC. This encodes CASSPRREHLPGVF.

The J gene is TRBJ2-7, the V gene TRBV10-1, with 8 bases that match TRBD1. Germline values: CDR1 WNHNN, CDR2 SYGVQD (reference sequence). The V and J ends lost 5 bases and 4 bases, in that order; junction bases with no gene match: 16. CDR3 length: 17 amino acids. As DNA, the CDR3 is TGCGCCAGCAGTACACACCAAGACACGCAGGGGGCTTACGAGCAGTACTTC. Its translation: CASSTHQDTQGAYEQYF.

This chain links TRBV7-2 with TRBJ1-2; TRBD1 matches 8 bases. The CDR3 runs to 14 residues. Per germline, CDR1 SGHTA and CDR2 FQGNSA. J lost 2 bases, V lost 5 bases, and 4 bases had no gene match. The CDR3: CASSARTGNYGYTF. The CDR3 DNA follows: TGTGCCAGCAGCGCCCGGACAGGGAACTATGGCTACACCTTC.

With regard to this clone: Germline and junction disagree at one end, which may indicate a read error. The chain employs TRBV5-1 and TRBJ2-5; 9 bases are shared with TRBD2. Judging by the DNA end, TRBJ2-7 fits better; the J call may be wrong. CDR1 and CDR2 (germline): SGHRS, YFSETQ. CDR3 length: 17 amino acids. The CDR3 protein is CVSSLTSGSHLAYEQYF. CDR3 nucleotides: TGCGTCAGCAGCTTAACTAGCGGGTCCCATCTAGCCTACGAGCAGTACTTC.

The chain couples TRBV5-1 to TRBJ2-1; tentative D call: TRBD2 (6 bases). The V and J ends lost 0 bases and 3 bases respectively, with 13 bases between them. This CDR3 is built from 16 residues. Germline-derived CDR1 and CDR2 are SGHRS and YFSETQ. The CDR3 spells CASSLEAGSYYNEQFF. Here the CDR3 DNA reads TGCGCCAGCAGCTTGGAAGCGGGCTCATACTACAATGAGCAGTTCTTC.

The CDR3, as DNA: TGTGCCAGCAAGAAGCTAGCGGGAGCGTTCCACGAGCAGTACTTC. Protein product: CASKKLAGAFHEQYF. This chain joins TRBV6-5 and TRBJ2-7; 10 nucleotides agree with TRBD2. Per germline, CDR1 MNHEY and CDR2 SVGAGI. V dropped 7 bases and J dropped 5; count of bases not matched to a gene: 11. This CDR3 comprises 15 residues.

A word on this clone: One junction end does not reproduce the germline sequence, and a read error may be involved. Other DNA sequences in the same sample also yield this CDR3. The genes are TRBV15 and TRBJ2-5; 9 bases agree with TRBD1. Germline V gene data show CDR1 as LNHNV and CDR2 as YYDKDF (reference sequence). The CDR3 extends over 15 amino acids. CDR3 amino acids: CATTLQGAPGETQYF. For the CDR3, the DNA is TGCGCCACCACTTTACAGGGGGCGCCTGGGGAGACCCAGTACTTC.

The J gene is TRBJ1-4, the V gene TRBV6-6; TRBD1 might be the D (5 bases). Germline CDR1 MNHNY, CDR2 SVGAGI (reference sequence). Trimming pared 6 bases from V and 8 bases from J, leaving 13 bases between. CDR3 length: 13 amino acids. For the CDR3, the DNA is TGTGCCAGCAGGGGGACGGCGGGGGAAAAACTGTTTTTT. Encoded protein: CASRGTAGEKLFF.

This sequence joins TRBV28 and TRBJ2-7; maybe TRBD1 (7 bases). The V end lost 3 bases, the J end lost 0 bases, and 18 bases lay between the germline ends. CDR3 size: 17 residues. Germline V gives CDR1 MDHEN, CDR2 SYDVKM. The CDR3: CASSFFYQGGASYEQYF. Written as DNA, the CDR3 is TGTGCCAGCAGTTTTTTCTATCAGGGGGGAGCCTCCTACGAGCAGTACTTC.

With regard to this clone: One base away lies a much larger clone, so this may be a sequencing read error. The gene calls are TRBV30 and TRBJ2-5, with TRBD2 matching over 12 bases. This CDR3 spans 18 amino acids. Germline CDR1 reads GTSNPN; CDR2 reads SVGIG (reference sequence). The J segment lost 5 bases and the V segment lost 2 bases, leaving 15 bases of the junction unmatched. CDR3 amino acids: CAWSPPWASGGAWETQYF. DNA of the CDR3: TGTGCCTGGAGTCCACCGTGGGCTAGCGGGGGGGCCTGGGAGACCCAGTACTTC.